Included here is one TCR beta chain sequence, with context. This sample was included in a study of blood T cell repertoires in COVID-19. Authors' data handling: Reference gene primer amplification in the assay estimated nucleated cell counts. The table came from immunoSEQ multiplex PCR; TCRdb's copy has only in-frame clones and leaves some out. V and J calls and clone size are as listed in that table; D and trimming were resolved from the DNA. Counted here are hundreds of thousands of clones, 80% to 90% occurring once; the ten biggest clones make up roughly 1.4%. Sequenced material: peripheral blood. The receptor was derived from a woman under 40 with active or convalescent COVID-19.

The CDR3 is CASSFQAHYGYTF. The CDR3, as DNA: TGTGCCAGCAGCTTTCAGGCCCACTATGGCTACACCTTC. The chain joins TRBV7-8 to TRBJ1-2; D not certain. CDR1 and CDR2 (germline): SGHVS, FQNEAQ. The CDR3 is made up of 13 amino acids. V was cut by 3 bases and J by 3 bases, with 8 bases left in between.